The 4 T cell receptor beta chains in this list originate from one sample, sequenced in a study of response to subunit inactivated influenza vaccine. One entry per CDR3 protein, called by TCRdb with MiXCR from the RT-PCR reads. The table lists 530,000 or so distinct CDR3 sequences, around 15% of them singletons, with approximately 10% in the top ten. The material was PBMCs from blood, obtained less than 13 days after vaccination. These TCRs come from a man aged 45-65 years who received an inactivated influenza vaccine.

The rearrangement uses TRBV11-2 and TRBJ1-2; tentative D call: TRBD1 (6 bases). The V end lost 5 bases, the J end lost 7 bases, and 14 bases lay between the germline ends. The V gene's germline CDR1 is SGHAT and CDR2 FQNNGV. CDR3 size: 13 residues. CDR3 sequence reads: CASSLPGAFGYTF. The CDR3 nucleotides read TGTGCCAGCAGCCTACCGGGGGCATTTGGCTACACCTTC.

Only a few counts were recorded for this clonotype. V and J are TRBV19 and TRBJ2-2; D remains unclear. Trimming left V 5 bases short and J 6 bases short, with 7 bases between. The CDR3 is 12 amino acids. CDR1 and CDR2 from the germline V gene are LNHDA and SQIVND (reference sequence). CDR3 nucleotide sequence: TGTGCCAGTAGTCCCCAGTCCGGGGAGCTGTTTTTT. This sequence encodes CASSPQSGELFF.

The rearrangement joins TRBV3-1 to TRBJ2-7; a possible D gene is TRBD1 (6 bases). Germline V gene data show CDR1 as LGHDT and CDR2 as YNNKEL (reference sequence). This CDR3 is 16 amino acids long. V lost 2 bases to trimming and J lost 5 bases, with 19 bases between them. The CDR3 is CASSQLAGAVGDEQYF. CDR3 DNA sequence: TGTGCCAGCAGCCAACTAGCAGGGGCCGTTGGAGACGAGCAGTACTTC.

The V and J genes are TRBV4-3 and TRBJ2-3; 10 nucleotides match TRBD2. Germline V gene lookup returns CDR1 LGHNA and CDR2 YSLEER. Germline trimming cut 4 bases from V and 5 bases from J; bases unmatched to any gene: 12. This CDR3 region has 17 residues. CDR3 sequence reads: CASSLRGQRGGGDTQYF. CDR3 nucleotide sequence: TGCGCCAGCAGCCTCCGCGGGCAGCGGGGGGGAGGAGATACGCAGTATTTT.